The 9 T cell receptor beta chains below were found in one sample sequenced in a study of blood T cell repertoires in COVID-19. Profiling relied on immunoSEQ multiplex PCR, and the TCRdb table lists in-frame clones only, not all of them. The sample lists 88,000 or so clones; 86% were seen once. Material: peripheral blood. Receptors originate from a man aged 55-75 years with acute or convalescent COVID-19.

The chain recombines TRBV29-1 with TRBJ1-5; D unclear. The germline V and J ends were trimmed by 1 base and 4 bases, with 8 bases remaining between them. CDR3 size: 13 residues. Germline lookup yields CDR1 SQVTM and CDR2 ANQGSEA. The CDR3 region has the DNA TGCAGCGTTGAAGTACAGACAAATCAGCCCCAGCATTTT. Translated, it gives CSVEVQTNQPQHF.

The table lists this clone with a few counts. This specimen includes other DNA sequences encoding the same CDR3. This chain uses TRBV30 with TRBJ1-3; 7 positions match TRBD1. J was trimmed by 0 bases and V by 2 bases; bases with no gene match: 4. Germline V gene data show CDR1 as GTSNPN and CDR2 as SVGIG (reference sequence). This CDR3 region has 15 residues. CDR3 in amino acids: CAWSRDSGSGNTIYF. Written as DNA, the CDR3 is TGTGCCTGGAGTAGGGACAGTGGCTCTGGAAACACCATATATTTT.

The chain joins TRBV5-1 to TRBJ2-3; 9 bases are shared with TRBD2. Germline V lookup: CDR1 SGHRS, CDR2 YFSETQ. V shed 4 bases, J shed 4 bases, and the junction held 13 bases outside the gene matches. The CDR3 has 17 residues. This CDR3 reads CASSPGWLAGLADTQYF. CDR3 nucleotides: TGCGCCAGCAGCCCCGGATGGCTAGCGGGGTTAGCAGATACGCAGTATTTT.

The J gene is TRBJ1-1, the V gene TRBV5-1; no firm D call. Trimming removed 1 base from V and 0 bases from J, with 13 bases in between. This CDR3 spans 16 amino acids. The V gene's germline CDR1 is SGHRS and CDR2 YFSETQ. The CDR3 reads CASSLWLRALNTEAFF. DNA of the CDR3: TGCGCCAGCAGCTTGTGGTTGAGGGCCCTGAACACTGAAGCTTTCTTT.

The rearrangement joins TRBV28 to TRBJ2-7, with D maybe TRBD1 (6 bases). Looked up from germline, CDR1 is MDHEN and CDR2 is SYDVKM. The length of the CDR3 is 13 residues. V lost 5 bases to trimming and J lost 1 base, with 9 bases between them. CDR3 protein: CASSGGQSYEQYF. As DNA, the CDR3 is TGTGCCAGCAGTGGCGGACAGTCCTACGAGCAGTACTTC.

Written as DNA, the CDR3 is TGTGCCAGCAGAGCGGGACAAATTTACAATGAGCAGTTCTTC. Its protein product is CASRAGQIYNEQFF. The chain has TRBV2 and TRBJ2-1, with D possibly TRBD2 on 7 matching bases. The CDR3 is made up of 14 amino acids. Between the trimmed V and J ends, which lost 6 bases and 4 bases, there was a span of 13 bases. Germline V gives CDR1 SNHLY, CDR2 FYNNEI.

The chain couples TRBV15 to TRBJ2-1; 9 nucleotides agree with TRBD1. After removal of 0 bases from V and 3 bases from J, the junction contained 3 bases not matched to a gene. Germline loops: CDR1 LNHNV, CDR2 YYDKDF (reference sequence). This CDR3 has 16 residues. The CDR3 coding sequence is TGTGCCACCAGCAGAGATCGGGGACAGGGCTACAATGAGCAGTTCTTC. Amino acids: CATSRDRGQGYNEQFF.

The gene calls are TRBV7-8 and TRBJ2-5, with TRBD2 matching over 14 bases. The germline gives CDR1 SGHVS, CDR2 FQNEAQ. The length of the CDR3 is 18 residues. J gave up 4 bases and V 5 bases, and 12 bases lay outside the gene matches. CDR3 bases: TGTGCCAGCAGCACCCGGGCCGGGACTAGCGGGGGAGGAGAGACCCAGTACTTC. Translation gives CASSTRAGTSGGGETQYF.

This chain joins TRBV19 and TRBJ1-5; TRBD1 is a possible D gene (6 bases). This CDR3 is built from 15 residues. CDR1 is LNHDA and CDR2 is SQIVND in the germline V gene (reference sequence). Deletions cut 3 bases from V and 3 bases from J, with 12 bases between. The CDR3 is CASSMLGGVNQPQHF. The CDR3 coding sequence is TGTGCCAGTAGTATGTTAGGGGGGGTCAATCAGCCCCAGCATTTT.